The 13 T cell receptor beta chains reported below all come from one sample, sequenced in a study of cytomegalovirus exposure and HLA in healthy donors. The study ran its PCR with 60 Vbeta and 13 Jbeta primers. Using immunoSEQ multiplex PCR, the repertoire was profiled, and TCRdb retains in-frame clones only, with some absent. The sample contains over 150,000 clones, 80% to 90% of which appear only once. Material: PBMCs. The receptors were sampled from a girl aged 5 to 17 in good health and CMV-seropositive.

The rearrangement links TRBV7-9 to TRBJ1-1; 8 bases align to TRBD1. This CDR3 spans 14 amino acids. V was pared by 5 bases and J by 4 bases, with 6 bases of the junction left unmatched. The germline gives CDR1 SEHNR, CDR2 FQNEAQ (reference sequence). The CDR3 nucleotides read TGTGCCAGCAGCGCCTCAGGGGGCGGCACTGAAGCTTTCTTT. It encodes CASSASGGGTEAFF.

The CDR3 DNA reads TGTGCCAGCAGTCTCCGGGGTGAAATAGGATCACCCCTCCACTTT. Amino acids: CASSLRGEIGSPLHF. The chain links TRBV2 to TRBJ1-6; D is unresolved. This CDR3 contains 15 residues. V shed 5 bases and J shed 10 bases, with 18 bases lying between them. Looked up from germline, CDR1 is SNHLY and CDR2 is FYNNEI. Full variable domain (rest looked up from reference TRBV2 and TRBJ1-6): EPEVTQTPSHQVTQMGQEVILRCVPISNHLYFYWYRQILGQKVEFLVSFYNNEISEKSEIFDDQFSVERPDGSNFTLKIRSTKLEDSAMYFCASSLRGEIGSPLHFGNGTRLTVT.

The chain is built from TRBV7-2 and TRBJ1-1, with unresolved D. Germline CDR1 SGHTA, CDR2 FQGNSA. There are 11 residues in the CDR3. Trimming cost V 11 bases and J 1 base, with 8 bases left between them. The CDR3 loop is CARGRNTEAFF. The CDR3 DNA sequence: TGTGCCCGAGGGAGGAACACTGAAGCTTTCTTT.

The chain's CDR3 is CASSAGGEWTEAFF. Here the CDR3 DNA reads TGTGCCAGCAGTGCAGGGGGCGAGTGGACTGAAGCTTTCTTT. J is TRBJ1-1 and V is TRBV6-5, with TRBD1 identical over 8 bases. Trimming removed 5 bases from V and 5 bases from J; junction bases left unmatched: 7. The CDR3 length is 14 residues. Per the germline V gene, CDR1 is MNHEY and CDR2 is SVGAGI.

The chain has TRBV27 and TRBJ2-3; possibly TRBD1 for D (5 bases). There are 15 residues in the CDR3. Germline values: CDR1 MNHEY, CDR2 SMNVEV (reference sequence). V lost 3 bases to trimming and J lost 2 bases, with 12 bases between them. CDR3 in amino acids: CASSLGRKDTDTQYF. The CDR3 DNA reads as TGTGCCAGCAGTTTGGGGCGAAAGGACACAGATACGCAGTATTTT.

The CDR3 reads CASSPRTGRDEAFF. The CDR3 DNA sequence: TGTGCCAGCAGCCCCCGGACAGGGAGGGATGAAGCTTTCTTT. This rearrangement joins TRBV5-4 to TRBJ1-1; 8 nucleotides agree with TRBD1. The V segment lost 4 bases and the J segment 7 bases; nucleotides outside the gene matches: 9. The CDR3 is made up of 14 amino acids. Looked up from germline, CDR1 is SGHNT and CDR2 is YYREEE (reference sequence).

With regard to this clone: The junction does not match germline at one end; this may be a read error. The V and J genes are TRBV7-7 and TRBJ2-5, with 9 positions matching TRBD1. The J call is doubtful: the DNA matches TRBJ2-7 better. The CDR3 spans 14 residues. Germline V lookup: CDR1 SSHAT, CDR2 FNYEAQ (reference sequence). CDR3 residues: CASSAGTGRNEQYF. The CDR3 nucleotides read TGTGCTAGCAGCGCCGGGACAGGGAGAAACGAGCAGTACTTC.

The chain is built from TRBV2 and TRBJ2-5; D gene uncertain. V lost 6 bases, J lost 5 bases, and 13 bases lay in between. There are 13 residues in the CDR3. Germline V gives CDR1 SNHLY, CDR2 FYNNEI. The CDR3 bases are TGTGCCAGCAGCGGAGACTGGTTGGAGACCCAGTACTTC. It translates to CASSGDWLETQYF.

Here the CDR3 DNA reads TGTGCCAGCACGACTGGAGCGGGTGGCTACACCTTC. This encodes CASTTGAGGYTF. V is TRBV25-1 and J is TRBJ1-2; D call uncertain. The ends were cut back, 7 bases at V and 7 bases at J, with 13 bases in the middle. There are 12 residues in the CDR3. Germline CDR1 is MGHDK and CDR2 is SYGVNS.

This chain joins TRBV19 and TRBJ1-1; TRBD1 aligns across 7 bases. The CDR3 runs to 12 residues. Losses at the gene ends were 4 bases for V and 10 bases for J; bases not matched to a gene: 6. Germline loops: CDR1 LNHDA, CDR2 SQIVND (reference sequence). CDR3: CASSKTGVRAFF. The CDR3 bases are TGTGCCAGTAGTAAAACAGGGGTAAGAGCTTTCTTT.

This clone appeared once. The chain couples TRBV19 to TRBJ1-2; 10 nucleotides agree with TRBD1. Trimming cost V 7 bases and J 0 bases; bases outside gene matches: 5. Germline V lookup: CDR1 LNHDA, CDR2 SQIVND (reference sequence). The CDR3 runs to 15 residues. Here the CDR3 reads CASNTGTGANYGYTF. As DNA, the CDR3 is TGTGCCAGTAACACCGGGACAGGGGCTAACTATGGCTACACCTTC.

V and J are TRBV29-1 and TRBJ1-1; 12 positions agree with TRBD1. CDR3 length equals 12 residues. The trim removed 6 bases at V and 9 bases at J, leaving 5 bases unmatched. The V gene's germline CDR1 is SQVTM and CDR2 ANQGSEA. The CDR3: CSVGTGGAKAFF. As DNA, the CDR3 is TGCAGCGTCGGGACAGGGGGCGCGAAAGCTTTCTTT.

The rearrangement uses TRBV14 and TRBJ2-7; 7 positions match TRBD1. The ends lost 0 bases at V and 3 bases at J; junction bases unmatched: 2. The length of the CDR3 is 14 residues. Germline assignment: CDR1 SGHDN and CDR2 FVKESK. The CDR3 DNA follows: TGTGCCAGCAGCCAAGAGACAGGGTACTACGAGCAGTACTTC. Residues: CASSQETGYYEQYF.